The 5 T cell receptor beta chains below all came from one sample that was sequenced in a study of blood T cell repertoires in COVID-19. Using immunoSEQ multiplex PCR, the repertoire was profiled, and TCRdb retains in-frame clones only, with some absent. The repertoire holds about 220,000 clones, around 82% seen once, with over 7% in the top ten. Source material: peripheral blood. The receptors shown here come from a woman aged 65 to 85 with acute or convalescent COVID-19.

The chain joins TRBV4-2 to TRBJ2-3; 8 bases map to TRBD2. This CDR3 contains 15 residues. The ends lost 6 bases at V and 0 bases at J; junction bases unmatched: 5. Germline V lookup: CDR1 LGHNA, CDR2 YNFKEQ. CDR3 region: CASSVTSGSTDTQYF. In DNA form, the CDR3 reads TGTGCCAGCAGTGTCACTAGCGGTAGCACAGATACGCAGTATTTT.

The chain combines TRBV21-1 with TRBJ1-1. TRBV21-1 is termed a pseudogene. CDR3 size: 20 residues. This chain's CDR3 is CASSKDPHLDMRDPNTEAFF. CDR3 bases: TGTGCCAGCAGCAAAGATCCACACCTGGACATGCGGGACCCGAACACTGAAGCTTTCTTT.

The genes are TRBV5-1 and TRBJ2-2; a possible D gene is TRBD2 (5 bases). This CDR3 has 15 amino acids. CDR1 and CDR2 from the germline V gene are SGHRS and YFSETQ. Trimming shortened V by 0 bases and J by 4 bases, and 10 bases separated the two germline ends. The CDR3 is CASSLVGGGTGELFF. The CDR3 nucleotides read TGCGCCAGCAGCTTGGTTGGTGGAGGCACCGGGGAGCTGTTTTTT.

The V call is TRBV7-2, the J call TRBJ2-7; TRBD1 matches 7 bases. The CDR3 runs 15 residues. In germline, CDR1 is SGHTA, CDR2 FQGNSA. After removal of 4 bases from V and 3 bases from J, the junction contained 9 bases not matched to a gene. The CDR3 loop reads CASSSQKGAFYEQYF. For the CDR3, the DNA is TGTGCCAGCAGCTCACAAAAGGGGGCTTTCTACGAGCAGTACTTC.

This chain uses TRBV18 with TRBJ2-2; D is possibly TRBD1 (5 bases). The germline V gene has CDR1 KGHSH and CDR2 LQKENI. V was clipped by 3 bases and J by 5 bases, with 16 bases between them. This CDR3 is built from 16 residues. CDR3 bases: TGTGCCAGCTCACCCTCCGGGCAGGGCCGGACCGGGGAGCTGTTTTTT. It is translated as CASSPSGQGRTGELFF.